This T cell receptor beta chain was documented in a study of T cell clonality in common variable immunodeficiency. Blood samples were heparinized, about 4.5 to 8 ml per donor. Study-level results: Patient heterogeneity in the CVID cohort limited correlations between repertoire features and clinical complications.

Sequencing input was equivalent genomic DNA from CVID and controls. Assay used: immunoSEQ multiplex PCR; TCRdb lists only in-frame clones, some missing. Sampling found 55,000 or so clones, none seen once. This clone has a count of ten or more. What it binds is not known. The read gets to within 3 residues of the CDR3 end, and the germline J gene fills in the rest. The CDR3 loop spans 13 amino acids. V lost 7 bases, J lost 5 bases, and 13 bases lay in between. Germline V gene lookup returns CDR1 SNHLY and CDR2 FYNNEI. Source material: peripheral blood mononuclear cells. The chain has TRBV2 and TRBJ2-3, with a possible D match to TRBD2 (6 bases). The TCR sequence derives from a person aged 18 to 70 in good health. The part of the CDR3 DNA that was read is TGTGCCAGCATCAGGGACTTGATAGATACG. Its protein product is CASIRDLIDT. The complete CDR3 protein is CASIRDLIDTQYF.